Sequencing of this T cell receptor (beta chain) was carried out in a study of blood T cell repertoires in COVID-19. Study information: There were acute and convalescent COVID-19 samples, and they came from the United States, Italy and Spain. Sample material is recorded as cDNA or gDNA derived from T cells, B-cell-depleted T cells, or PBMCs.

Repertoires were generated with immunoSEQ multiplex PCR, while TCRdb's copy carries only in-frame clones and drops some. The sample contains 150,000 or so clones, roughly 86% of which appear only once. The V segment lost 8 bases and the J segment 5 bases; nucleotides outside the gene matches: 9. This CDR3 comprises 13 residues. Germline loops: CDR1 SGHTA, CDR2 FQGTGA. The sequenced material came from peripheral blood. This sequence was found in a man between 35 and 55 years old who had recovered from COVID-19. J is TRBJ2-7 and V is TRBV7-3; 7 positions agree with TRBD2. The DNA of the CDR3 is TGTGCCAGCTGGAGTCTAGCGGACAACGAGCAGTACTTC. Protein product: CASWSLADNEQYF.